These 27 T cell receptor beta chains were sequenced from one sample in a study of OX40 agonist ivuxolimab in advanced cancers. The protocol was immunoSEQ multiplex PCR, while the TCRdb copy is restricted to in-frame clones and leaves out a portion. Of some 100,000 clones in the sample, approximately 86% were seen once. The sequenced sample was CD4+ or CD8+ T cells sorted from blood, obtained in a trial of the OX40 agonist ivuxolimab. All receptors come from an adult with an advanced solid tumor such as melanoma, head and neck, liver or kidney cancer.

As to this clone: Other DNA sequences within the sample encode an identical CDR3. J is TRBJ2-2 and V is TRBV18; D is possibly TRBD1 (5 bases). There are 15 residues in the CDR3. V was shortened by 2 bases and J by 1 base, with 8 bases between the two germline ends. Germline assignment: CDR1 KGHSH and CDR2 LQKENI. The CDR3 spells CASSPGQLNTGELFF. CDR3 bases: TGTGCCAGCTCACCAGGACAATTGAACACCGGGGAGCTGTTTTTT.

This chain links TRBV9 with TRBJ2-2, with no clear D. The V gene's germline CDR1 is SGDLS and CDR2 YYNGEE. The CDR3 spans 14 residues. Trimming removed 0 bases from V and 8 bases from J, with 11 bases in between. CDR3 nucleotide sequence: TGTGCCAGCAGCGTAGAACAGCTCGGAGGGGAGCTGTTTTTT. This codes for CASSVEQLGGELFF.

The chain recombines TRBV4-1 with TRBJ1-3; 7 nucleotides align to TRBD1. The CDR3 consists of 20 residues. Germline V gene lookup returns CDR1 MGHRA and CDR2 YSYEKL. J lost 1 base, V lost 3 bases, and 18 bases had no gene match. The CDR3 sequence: CASSHASGGAGWTSGNTIYF. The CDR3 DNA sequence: TGCGCCAGCAGCCACGCCTCAGGGGGGGCAGGGTGGACATCTGGAAACACCATATATTTT.

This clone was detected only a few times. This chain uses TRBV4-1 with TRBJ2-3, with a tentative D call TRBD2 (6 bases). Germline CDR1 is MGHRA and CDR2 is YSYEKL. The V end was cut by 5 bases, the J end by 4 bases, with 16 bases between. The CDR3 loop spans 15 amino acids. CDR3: CASSAGTAGPDTQYF. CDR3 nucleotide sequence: TGCGCCAGCAGCGCCGGGACCGCGGGGCCAGATACGCAGTATTTT.

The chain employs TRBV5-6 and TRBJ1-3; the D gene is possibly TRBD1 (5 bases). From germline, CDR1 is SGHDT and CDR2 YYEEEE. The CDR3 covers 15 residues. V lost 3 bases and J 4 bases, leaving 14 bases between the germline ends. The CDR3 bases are TGTGCCAGCAGCTCGGGACCTGCACTCGGAAACACCATATATTTT. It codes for CASSSGPALGNTIYF.

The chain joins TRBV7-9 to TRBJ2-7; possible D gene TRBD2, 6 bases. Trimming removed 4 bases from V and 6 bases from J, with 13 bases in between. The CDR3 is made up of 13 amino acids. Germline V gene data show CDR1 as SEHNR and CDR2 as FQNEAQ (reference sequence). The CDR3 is CASSSTSGSEQYF. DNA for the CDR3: TGTGCCAGCAGCTCGACGTCCGGGAGCGAGCAGTACTTC.

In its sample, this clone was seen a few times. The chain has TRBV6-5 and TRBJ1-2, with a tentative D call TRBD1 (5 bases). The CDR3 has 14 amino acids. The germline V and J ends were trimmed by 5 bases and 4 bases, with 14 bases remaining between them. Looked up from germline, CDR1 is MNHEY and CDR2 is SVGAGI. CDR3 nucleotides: TGTGCCAGCAGTCGGGGAGGGGAGAGCTATGGCTACACCTTC. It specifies CASSRGGESYGYTF.

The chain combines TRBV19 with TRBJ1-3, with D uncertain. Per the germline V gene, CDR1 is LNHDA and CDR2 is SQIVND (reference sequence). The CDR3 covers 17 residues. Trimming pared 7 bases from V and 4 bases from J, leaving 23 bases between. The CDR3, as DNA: TGTGCCAGTACCCCAGGCGGAGTTCGACCCTCCGGAAACACCATATATTTT. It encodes CASTPGGVRPSGNTIYF. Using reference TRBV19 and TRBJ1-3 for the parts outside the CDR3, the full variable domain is DGGITQSPKYLFRKEGQNVTLSCEQNLNHDAMYWYRQDPGQGLRLIYYSQIVNDFQKGDIAEGYSVSREKKESFPLTVTSAQKNPTAFYLCASTPGGVRPSGNTIYFGEGSWLTVV.

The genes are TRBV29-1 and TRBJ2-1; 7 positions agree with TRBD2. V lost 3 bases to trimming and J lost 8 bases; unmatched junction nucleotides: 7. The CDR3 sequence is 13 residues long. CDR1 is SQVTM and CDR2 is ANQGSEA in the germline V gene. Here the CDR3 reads CSVDGEGGDEQFF. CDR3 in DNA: TGCAGCGTTGACGGGGAGGGAGGCGATGAGCAGTTCTTC.

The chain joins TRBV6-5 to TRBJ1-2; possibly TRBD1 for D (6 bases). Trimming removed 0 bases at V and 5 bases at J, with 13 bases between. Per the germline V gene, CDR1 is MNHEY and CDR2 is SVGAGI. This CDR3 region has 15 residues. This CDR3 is CASSYSKGGAYGYTF. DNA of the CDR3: TGTGCCAGCAGTTACTCGAAAGGGGGGGCTTATGGCTACACCTTC.

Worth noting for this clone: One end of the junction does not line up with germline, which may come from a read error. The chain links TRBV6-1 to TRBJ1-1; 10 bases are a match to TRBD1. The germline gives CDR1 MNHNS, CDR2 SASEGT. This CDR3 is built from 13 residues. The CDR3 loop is CASTGQGNAEAFF. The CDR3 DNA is TGTGCCAGCACGGGACAGGGGAACGCTGAAGCTTTCTTT.

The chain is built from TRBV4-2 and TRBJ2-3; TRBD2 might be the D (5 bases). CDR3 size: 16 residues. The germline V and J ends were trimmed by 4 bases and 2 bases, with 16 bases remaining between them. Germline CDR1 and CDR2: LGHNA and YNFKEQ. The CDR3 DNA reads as TGTGCCAGCAGCCCCATCGGGGAGACTAACACAGATACGCAGTATTTT. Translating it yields CASSPIGETNTDTQYF.

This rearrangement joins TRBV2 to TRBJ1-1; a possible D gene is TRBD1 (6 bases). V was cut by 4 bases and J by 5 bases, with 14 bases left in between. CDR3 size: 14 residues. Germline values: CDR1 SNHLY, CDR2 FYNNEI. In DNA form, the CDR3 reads TGTGCCAGCAGTGTTAAGGGGGGGGGAACTGAAGCTTTCTTT. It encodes CASSVKGGGTEAFF. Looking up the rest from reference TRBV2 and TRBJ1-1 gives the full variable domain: EPEVTQTPSHQVTQMGQEVILRCVPISNHLYFYWYRQILGQKVEFLVSFYNNEISEKSEIFDDQFSVERPDGSNFTLKIRSTKLEDSAMYFCASSVKGGGTEAFFGQGTRLTVV.

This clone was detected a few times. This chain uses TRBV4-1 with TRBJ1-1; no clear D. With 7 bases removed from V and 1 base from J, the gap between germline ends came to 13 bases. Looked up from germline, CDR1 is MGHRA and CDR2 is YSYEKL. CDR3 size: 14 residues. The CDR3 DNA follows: TGCGCCAGCACCTACCGGGAAGGGAACACTGAAGCTTTCTTT. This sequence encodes CASTYREGNTEAFF.

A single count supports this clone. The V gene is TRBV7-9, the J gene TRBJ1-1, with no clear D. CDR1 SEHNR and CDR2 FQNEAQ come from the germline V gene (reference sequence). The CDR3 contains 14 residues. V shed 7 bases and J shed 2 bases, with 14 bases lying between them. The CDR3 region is CASMAGVSNTEAFF. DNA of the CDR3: TGTGCCAGCATGGCCGGGGTCAGTAACACTGAAGCTTTCTTT.

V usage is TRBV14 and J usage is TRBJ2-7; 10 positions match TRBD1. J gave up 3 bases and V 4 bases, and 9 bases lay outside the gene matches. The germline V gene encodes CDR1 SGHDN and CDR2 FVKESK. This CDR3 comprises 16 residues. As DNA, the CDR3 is TGTGCCAGCAGCCGACCTCGAGGGACAGGGGACTACGAGCAGTACTTC. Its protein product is CASSRPRGTGDYEQYF.

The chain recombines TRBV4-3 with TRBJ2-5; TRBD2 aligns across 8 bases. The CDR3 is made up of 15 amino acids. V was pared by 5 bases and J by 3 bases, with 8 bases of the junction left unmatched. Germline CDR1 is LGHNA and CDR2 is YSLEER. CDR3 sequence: CASSSREGSEETQYF. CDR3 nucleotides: TGCGCCAGCAGCTCCCGGGAGGGTAGCGAAGAGACCCAGTACTTC.

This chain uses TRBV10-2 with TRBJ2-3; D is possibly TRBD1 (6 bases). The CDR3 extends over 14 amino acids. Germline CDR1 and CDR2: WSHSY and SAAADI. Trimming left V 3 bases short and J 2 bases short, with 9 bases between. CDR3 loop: CASSDGGNTDTQYF. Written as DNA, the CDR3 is TGCGCCAGCAGTGATGGGGGCAACACAGATACGCAGTATTTT.

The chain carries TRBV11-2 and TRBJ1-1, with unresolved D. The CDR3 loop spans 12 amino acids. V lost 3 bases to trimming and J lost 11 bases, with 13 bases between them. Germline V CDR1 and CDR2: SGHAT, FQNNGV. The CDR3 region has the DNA TGTGCCAGCAGCTTCGACCTAGGTGGGGCTTTCTTT. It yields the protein CASSFDLGGAFF.

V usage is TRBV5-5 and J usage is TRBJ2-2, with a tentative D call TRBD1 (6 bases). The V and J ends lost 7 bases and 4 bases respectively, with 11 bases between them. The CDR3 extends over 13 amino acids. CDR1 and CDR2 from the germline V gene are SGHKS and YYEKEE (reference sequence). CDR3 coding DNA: TGTGCCAGCGCTGGACAGTTCACCGGGGAGCTGTTTTTT. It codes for CASAGQFTGELFF.

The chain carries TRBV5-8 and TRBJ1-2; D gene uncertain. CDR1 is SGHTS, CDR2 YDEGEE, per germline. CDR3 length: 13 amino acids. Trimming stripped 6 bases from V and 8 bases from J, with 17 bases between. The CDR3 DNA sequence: TGTGCCAGCACCTTAGGTGCCCTCCTCGGCTACACCTTC. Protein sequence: CASTLGALLGYTF.

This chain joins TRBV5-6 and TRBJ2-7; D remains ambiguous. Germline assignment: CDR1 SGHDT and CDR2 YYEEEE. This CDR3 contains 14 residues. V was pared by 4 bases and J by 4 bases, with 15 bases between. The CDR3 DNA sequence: TGTGCCAGCAGCCGGGCCCAGGTACCATACGAGCAGTACTTC. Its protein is CASSRAQVPYEQYF.

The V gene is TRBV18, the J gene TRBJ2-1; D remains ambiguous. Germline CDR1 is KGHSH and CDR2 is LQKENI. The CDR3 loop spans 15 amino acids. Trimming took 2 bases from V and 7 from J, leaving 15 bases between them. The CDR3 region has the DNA TGTGCCAGCTCACCAATCAAGCTTCCAAGGAATGAGCAGTTCTTC. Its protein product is CASSPIKLPRNEQFF.

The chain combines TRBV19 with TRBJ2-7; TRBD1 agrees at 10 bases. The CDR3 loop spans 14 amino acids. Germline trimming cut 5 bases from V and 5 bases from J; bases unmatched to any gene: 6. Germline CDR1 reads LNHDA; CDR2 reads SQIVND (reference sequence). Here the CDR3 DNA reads TGTGCCAGTAGTTCTTCCGGGACAGGGGACGAGCAGTACTTC. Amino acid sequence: CASSSSGTGDEQYF.

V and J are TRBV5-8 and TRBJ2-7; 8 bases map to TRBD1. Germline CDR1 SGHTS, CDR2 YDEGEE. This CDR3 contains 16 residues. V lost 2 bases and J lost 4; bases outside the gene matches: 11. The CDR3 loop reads CASSFSPGGSVYEQYF. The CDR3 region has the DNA TGTGCCAGCAGCTTTAGCCCAGGGGGCTCCGTTTACGAGCAGTACTTC.

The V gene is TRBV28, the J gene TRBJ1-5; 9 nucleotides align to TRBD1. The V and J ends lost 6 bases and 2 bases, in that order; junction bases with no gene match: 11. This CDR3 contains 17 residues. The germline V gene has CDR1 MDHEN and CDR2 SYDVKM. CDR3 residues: CASRKQTGGEGNQPQHF. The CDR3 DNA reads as TGTGCCAGCAGAAAACAAACAGGGGGCGAGGGCAATCAGCCCCAGCATTTT.

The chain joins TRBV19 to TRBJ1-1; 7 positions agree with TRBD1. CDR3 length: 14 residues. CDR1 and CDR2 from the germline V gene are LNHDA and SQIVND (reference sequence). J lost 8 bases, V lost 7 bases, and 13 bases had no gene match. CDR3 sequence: CASKSGGEDQEAFF. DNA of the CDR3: TGTGCCAGTAAATCAGGGGGAGAGGACCAAGAAGCTTTCTTT.